This passage covers 27 T cell receptor beta chains from one sample sequenced in a study of blood T cell repertoires in COVID-19. The method was immunoSEQ multiplex PCR; TCRdb's version includes in-frame clones alone and lacks a portion of them. The data show 300,000 to 400,000 clones, approximately 87% seen once. The specimen was peripheral blood. The receptors shown here come from a woman aged 50 to 60 with COVID-19, enrolled during active disease.

The chain recombines TRBV7-9 with TRBJ1-1; 11 bases fit TRBD1. Germline CDR1 is SEHNR and CDR2 is FQNEAQ (reference sequence). J was trimmed by 5 bases and V by 5 bases; bases with no gene match: 4. This CDR3 is built from 14 residues. CDR3 nucleotide sequence: TGTGCCAGCAGCCCGGGACAGGGGGGAACTGAAGCTTTCTTT. This encodes CASSPGQGGTEAFF.

V and J are TRBV18 and TRBJ2-6; D call uncertain. Germline lookup yields CDR1 KGHSH and CDR2 LQKENI. The CDR3 consists of 16 residues. V lost 3 bases to trimming and J lost 1 base, with 10 bases between them. CDR3 nucleotides: TGTGCCAGCTCACCGCTGGGCGTTTCTGGGGCCAACGTCCTGACTTTC. Its translation is CASSPLGVSGANVLTF.

The chain recombines TRBV7-2 with TRBJ1-6; 9 nucleotides agree with TRBD1. The CDR3 spans 18 residues. The V and J ends lost 5 bases and 7 bases, in that order; junction bases with no gene match: 15. Germline V lookup: CDR1 SGHTA, CDR2 FQGNSA. CDR3: CASSPGPGTGRNNSPLHF. CDR3 in DNA: TGTGCCAGCAGCCCGGGCCCCGGGACAGGGAGGAACAATTCACCCCTCCACTTT.

This clone showed up just once. This chain connects TRBV7-2 to TRBJ2-7; 7 bases map to TRBD2. Trimming removed 1 base from V and 5 bases from J; junction bases left unmatched: 11. The length of the CDR3 is 16 residues. CDR1 and CDR2 (germline): SGHTA, FQGNSA. CDR3 bases: TGTGCCAGCAGCTTAGGTCGGGGGAGCGGGACCGACGAGCAGTACTTC. It translates to CASSLGRGSGTDEQYF.

The chain carries TRBV2 and TRBJ1-1; D possibly corresponds to TRBD1 (5 bases). Deletions cut 6 bases from V and 1 base from J, with 12 bases between. Germline assignment: CDR1 SNHLY and CDR2 FYNNEI. The CDR3 runs 14 residues. CDR3 sequence reads: CASRYADKNTEAFF. The CDR3 DNA reads TGTGCCAGCAGGTATGCGGACAAGAACACTGAAGCTTTCTTT.

The genes are TRBV6-5 and TRBJ1-6; 9 bases match TRBD1. This CDR3 contains 15 residues. Germline CDR1 MNHEY, CDR2 SVGAGI. Trimming took 6 bases from V and 10 from J; bases not matched to a gene: 10. CDR3 nucleotides: TGTGCCAGCAGCCGGACAGGGGTGTTTAGGTCACCCCTCCACTTT. Its protein is CASSRTGVFRSPLHF.

This chain uses TRBV30 with TRBJ1-1; 7 nucleotides match TRBD1. This CDR3 contains 15 residues. V gave up 4 bases and J gave up 1 base; unmatched junction bases: 9. In germline, CDR1 is GTSNPN, CDR2 SVGIG (reference sequence). This chain's CDR3 is CAWKGDRGGNTEAFF. CDR3 bases: TGTGCCTGGAAGGGGGACAGAGGGGGGAACACTGAAGCTTTCTTT. Full variable domain (outside the CDR3, taken from reference TRBV30 and TRBJ1-1): SQTIHQWPATLVQPVGSPLSLECTVEGTSNPNLYWYRQAAGRGLQLLFYSVGIGQISSEVPQNLSASRPQDRQFILSSKKLLLSDSGFYLCAWKGDRGGNTEAFFGQGTRLTVV.

This clone appeared once. The chain recombines TRBV5-6 with TRBJ2-3; 12 bases are shared with TRBD2. The length of the CDR3 is 15 residues. V gave up 5 bases and J gave up 3 bases; unmatched junction bases: 4. Germline values: CDR1 SGHDT, CDR2 YYEEEE. The CDR3 reads CASRTSGGGTDTQYF. The CDR3 region has the DNA TGTGCCAGCAGGACTAGCGGGGGAGGGACAGATACGCAGTATTTT.

This rearrangement joins TRBV9 to TRBJ2-7; 12 bases are a match to TRBD2. Germline CDR1 SGDLS, CDR2 YYNGEE. V trimming: 4 bases; J trimming: 5 bases; junction bases outside the gene matches: 13. The CDR3 covers 17 residues. CDR3 region: CASSTAHTSGRFNEQYF. DNA of the CDR3: TGTGCCAGCAGCACAGCCCATACTAGCGGGAGGTTCAACGAGCAGTACTTC.

The V call is TRBV2, the J call TRBJ2-5; D may be TRBD1 (6 bases). This CDR3 region has 14 residues. Germline V gene sequence: CDR1 SNHLY, CDR2 FYNNEI. V lost 6 bases, J lost 1 base, and 12 bases lay in between. The CDR3 reads CASSVRGIQETQYF. The CDR3 nucleotides are TGTGCCAGCAGCGTAAGGGGGATCCAAGAGACCCAGTACTTC.

The chain joins TRBV27 to TRBJ1-4; 9 positions match TRBD1. The CDR3 contains 15 residues. V was clipped by 9 bases and J by 4 bases; unmatched bases: 9. In germline, CDR1 is MNHEY, CDR2 SMNVEV (reference sequence). DNA for the CDR3: TGTGCCAGTTCCTACAGGGGGCAAGGTAATGAAAAACTGTTTTTT. It translates to CASSYRGQGNEKLFF.

The chain uses TRBV6-5 and TRBJ2-2; D might be TRBD2 (5 bases). The germline CDR1 and CDR2 sequences are MNHEY and SVGAGI. With 5 bases removed from V and 0 bases from J, the gap between germline ends came to 10 bases. The CDR3 runs to 15 residues. CDR3 sequence reads: CASSRTRANTGELFF. CDR3 DNA: TGTGCCAGCAGTCGAACGAGGGCGAACACCGGGGAGCTGTTTTTT.

The rearrangement uses TRBV25-1 and TRBJ1-3, with D perhaps TRBD1 (5 bases). The germline V gene has CDR1 MGHDK and CDR2 SYGVNS. V dropped 3 bases and J dropped 4 bases, with 13 bases sitting between them. This CDR3 comprises 15 residues. CDR3 region: CASSELAGSGNTIYF. CDR3 DNA: TGTGCCAGCAGTGAGTTGGCAGGGTCAGGAAACACCATATATTTT.

The V and J genes are TRBV6-5 and TRBJ2-7, with TRBD2 matching over 10 bases. Trimming removed 8 bases from V and 6 bases from J; junction bases left unmatched: 13. The V gene's germline CDR1 is MNHEY and CDR2 SVGAGI. CDR3 length: 15 amino acids. CDR3 in amino acids: CASALRSGRAVEQYF. The CDR3 nucleotides read TGTGCCAGCGCCCTTAGAAGCGGGAGGGCCGTCGAGCAGTACTTC.

The chain is built from TRBV19 and TRBJ2-5; 10 nucleotides align to TRBD1. Germline V CDR1 and CDR2: LNHDA, SQIVND (reference sequence). The CDR3 loop spans 15 amino acids. Trimming took 2 bases from V and 5 from J; bases not matched to a gene: 5. CDR3 sequence (DNA): TGTGCCAGTAGTATACGGGACAGGGGTGGCGAGACCCAGTACTTC. This codes for CASSIRDRGGETQYF.

In its sample, this clone was seen once. The chain carries TRBV7-8 and TRBJ1-2; 10 nucleotides line up with TRBD1. Germline loops: CDR1 SGHVS, CDR2 FQNEAQ. Trimming took 5 bases from V and 4 from J; bases not matched to a gene: 16. The CDR3 sequence is 18 residues long. CDR3: CASSVDRDRGLVGYGYTF. The CDR3, as DNA: TGTGCCAGCAGCGTCGACCGGGACAGGGGATTGGTAGGCTATGGCTACACCTTC.

The V gene is TRBV6-5, the J gene TRBJ2-2; TRBD1 matches at 9 bases. Trimming removed 6 bases from V and 7 bases from J; junction bases left unmatched: 9. CDR3 length: 15 residues. The germline gives CDR1 MNHEY, CDR2 SVGAGI. The CDR3 spells CASSTGTGSGGELFF. CDR3 DNA sequence: TGTGCCAGCAGCACCGGGACAGGGTCTGGCGGGGAGCTGTTTTTT.

The chain couples TRBV29-1 to TRBJ2-1; a possible D gene is TRBD2 (5 bases). This CDR3 spans 14 amino acids. The germline V gene encodes CDR1 SQVTM and CDR2 ANQGSEA. V lost 6 bases, J lost 0 bases, and 12 bases lay in between. This CDR3 is CSVQLGSSYNEQFF. For the CDR3, the DNA is TGCAGCGTCCAACTAGGAAGCTCCTACAATGAGCAGTTCTTC.

This clone has just one count. This chain joins TRBV24-1 and TRBJ2-1, with D possibly being TRBD2 (6 bases). Looked up from germline, CDR1 is KGHDR and CDR2 is SFDVKD. The CDR3 is 16 residues long. V shed 1 base and J shed 5 bases, with 14 bases lying between them. CDR3 DNA sequence: TGTGCCACCAGTGATTTTGGGCGGGACCTAAACAATGAGCAGTTCTTC. As protein: CATSDFGRDLNNEQFF.

The V call is TRBV7-2, the J call TRBJ2-5; D gene unclear. This CDR3 comprises 14 residues. From germline, CDR1 is SGHTA and CDR2 FQGNSA. Trimming took 2 bases from V and 1 from J, leaving 8 bases between them. CDR3 residues: CASSLSAGQETQYF. In DNA form, the CDR3 reads TGTGCCAGCAGCTTATCGGCAGGCCAAGAGACCCAGTACTTC.

The chain is built from TRBV18 and TRBJ1-5, with D perhaps matching TRBD1 (5 bases). The CDR3 is made up of 16 amino acids. Germline V lookup: CDR1 KGHSH, CDR2 LQKENI. The V and J ends lost 3 bases and 2 bases respectively, with 14 bases between them. In DNA, the CDR3 is TGTGCCAGCTCACCCCAGGAGGGGTTCCGCAATCAGCCCCAGCATTTT. Amino acids: CASSPQEGFRNQPQHF.

The chain employs TRBV7-9 and TRBJ1-1; a weak D match, TRBD1 (6 bases). Trimming pared 5 bases from V and 1 base from J, leaving 11 bases between. Germline V gives CDR1 SEHNR, CDR2 FQNEAQ (reference sequence). The CDR3 contains 14 residues. DNA for the CDR3: TGTGCCAGCAGCGTACAGGGCAGGAACACTGAAGCTTTCTTT. It specifies CASSVQGRNTEAFF.

This CDR3 is CASSQDLAAYEQYF. CDR3 DNA sequence: TGTGCCAGCAGCCAAGACCTAGCGGCCTACGAGCAGTACTTC. This chain uses TRBV14 with TRBJ2-7; 7 bases are shared with TRBD2. The CDR3 loop spans 14 amino acids. Germline assignment: CDR1 SGHDN and CDR2 FVKESK. V was pared by 0 bases and J by 2 bases, with 1 base of the junction left unmatched.

The chain recombines TRBV5-1 with TRBJ2-7, with 7 bases lining up with TRBD2. Losses at the gene ends were 4 bases for V and 7 bases for J; bases not matched to a gene: 2. The CDR3 has 11 amino acids. Germline CDR1 reads SGHRS; CDR2 reads YFSETQ. CDR3 nucleotide sequence: TGCGCCAGCAGCGCGGGACTAGAGCAGTACTTC. This gives the protein CASSAGLEQYF.

This clone appeared a single time. The V and J genes are TRBV30 and TRBJ2-7; 8 nucleotides agree with TRBD2. This CDR3 is built from 15 residues. V trimming: 1 base; J trimming: 2 bases; junction bases outside the gene matches: 7. CDR1 GTSNPN and CDR2 SVGIG come from the germline V gene (reference sequence). This CDR3 reads CAWSGLAGGPYEQYF. DNA of the CDR3: TGTGCCTGGAGTGGACTCGCGGGAGGCCCCTACGAGCAGTACTTC. The full variable domain, rest sourced from reference TRBV30 and TRBJ2-7, is SQTIHQWPATLVQPVGSPLSLECTVEGTSNPNLYWYRQAAGRGLQLLFYSVGIGQISSEVPQNLSASRPQDRQFILSSKKLLLSDSGFYLCAWSGLAGGPYEQYFGPGTRLTVT.

The CDR3: CASSPHGTDNEQFF. CDR3 coding DNA: TGTGCCAGCAGCCCCCATGGCACCGACAATGAGCAGTTCTTC. J is TRBJ2-1 and V is TRBV4-2; D unresolved. Germline V lookup: CDR1 LGHNA, CDR2 YNFKEQ. Between the trimmed V and J ends, which lost 4 bases and 5 bases, there was a span of 12 bases. This CDR3 is built from 14 residues.

J is TRBJ1-2 and V is TRBV19; 9 nucleotides align to TRBD1. V was pared by 3 bases and J by 5 bases, with 1 base of the junction left unmatched. Germline V gives CDR1 LNHDA, CDR2 SQIVND (reference sequence). This CDR3 has 13 amino acids. As DNA, the CDR3 is TGTGCCAGTAGTATCGACAGGGGGTATGGCTACACCTTC. Translation: CASSIDRGYGYTF.